This T cell receptor beta chain came from a study of T cells in Graves' hyperthyroidism and ophthalmopathy (dated by TCRdb to 2018 to 2020). Concerning the study at large: Peripheral blood samples were taken at initial diagnosis, before any treatment was given. To identify distinguishing TCR V-J signatures, a discovery cohort of 90 to 100 patients was used, comprising some 43 with Graves' ophthalmopathy and around 57 with stable Graves' hyperthyroidism. The paper describes TCR Vbeta CDR3 sequencing of 140 or so peripheral blood samples, made up of 43 ophthalmopathy patients, roughly 80 hyperthyroidism patients and 17 progressor patients. An independent validation cohort of under 20 hyperthyroidism patients and about 15 patients who later progressed to ophthalmopathy tested prospective prediction of ophthalmopathy. Following sampling, methimazole starting at 30 mg daily was given to hyperthyroidism patients, and high-dose intravenous methylprednisolone was given to ophthalmopathy patients. The 100 discovery patients were divided at random into training and test sets in a 7:3 ratio. In addition, the study compared T-cell repertoires in thyroid tissue and in blood from several Graves' hyperthyroidism patients.

Taken from the germline V gene, the CDR1 and CDR2 loops are SGHVS and FNYEAQ. The junction shows trimming of 1 base on V and 3 bases on J, plus 12 bases between the germline ends. The CDR3 starts with the cysteine, ends with the phenylalanine, and has 15 residues. Only the CDR3 DNA is retained, 45 bases long and in frame from the first base. Beyond this particular receptor, the publication reports: A model built on a 13 V-J signature distinguished ophthalmopathy from stable hyperthyroidism, reaching 85% to 90% sensitivity and around 82% specificity in cross-validation and 80%/75% in testing. No statistical method was used to set the sample size in advance, and investigators knew the group allocation. Blood samples also contained most of the expanded thyroid clonotypes (frequency above 0.001), which suggests that blood repertoires may reflect thyroid immune responses. During validation, the model predicted progression to ophthalmopathy a median of approximately six months ahead of onset, with almost 71% sensitivity and under 85% specificity.

This clonotype appeared a few times. What antigen it recognizes has not been identified. Base qualities were left out, and no much larger clone turns up one base away. Stable Graves' hyperthyroidism was defined as the absence of progression to ophthalmopathy over 18 months of follow-up. The hyperthyroidism patients were between 18 and 65 years old and newly diagnosed, with a disease duration of less than 2 months. The study excluded patients with uncontrolled infections, other autoimmune diseases, pregnancy or lactation. Diagnoses were based on clinical symptoms, serum thyroxine and TRAb, thyroid ultrasound and orbital computed tomography. PBMCs were separated from under 11 ml of fresh peripheral blood using Ficoll-Paque density gradient centrifugation. Total RNA was extracted with Trizol reagent, and quality was checked on an Agilent 2100 Bioanalyzer. Amplification of TCR beta CDR3 regions was carried out from RNA transcripts. For the first round of RT-PCR on the TCR CDR3, the HTBI primer set was used together with the Qiagen OneStep RT-PCR kit. Libraries were constructed in a second round of multiplex PCR, after which size selection and purification were performed. Sequencing of the libraries was done on an Illumina HiSeq2000 using paired-end 100 bp reads. The original pipeline was this. Raw data were processed with SOAPnuke, discarding reads with adapters, uncalled bases, mean Phred below 15, or no exact constant-primer or identifier match. COPE v1.2.5 was used to merge high-quality paired reads, and clonotypes were defined as unique nucleotide sequences. MiTCR v1.1 was used to align the clonotypes against IMGT TRBV, TRBD and TRBJ reference segments. Analysis was restricted to V-J combinations with a frequency above 0.0001, which covered roughly 99% of repertoires. A TCS score was defined as the ratio of F50 (clonal expansion) to E x V (chaos), with BLOSUM62-based TCRdist applied between CDR3 peptides within each V-J. Welch's t-statistics and random forest reduced around 510 V-J features to 13, which were used in a naive Bayes classifier (R e1071). TCRdb ran its own pipeline on the public reads, namely fastp trimming at Q25 and MiXCR clone calling, and kept in-frame beta chains. All rows with the same CDR3 protein become a single entry with the most common DNA and genes. What appears here as the V and J calls and clone size reflects TCRdb's work, not the paper's. The sample table holds 380,000 or so distinct CDR3 sequences, of which approximately 15% were seen once. In total, the top ten clones hold about 22% of the sample.

The rearranged chain carries TRBV7-6 and TRBJ1-2; too little of a D gene remains to name it. The TCR was taken from a woman in her twenties or thirties with Graves' hyperthyroidism. The sample was blood. The DNA sequence is TGTGCCAGCAGCTTAGTTCAGAGGTCTGACTATGGCTACACCTTC. Its product reads: CASSLVQRSDYGYTF.